Below, one T cell receptor (beta chain) is given with its context. CDR1 and CDR2 from the germline V gene are MDHEN and SYDVKM. The CDR3 has 15 residues. V gave up 5 bases and J gave up 7 bases; unmatched junction bases: 7. For TCRbeta, the library was prepared with unique molecular identifiers. TCRdb reprocessed the PCR reads with MiXCR, giving one entry per CDR3 protein. Here the sample spans more than 85,000 distinct CDR3 sequences, approximately 8% being singletons. This specimen comes from a study of T-cell reconstitution after alpha-beta-depleted transplantation in children. The sequencing used PBMCs, collected before TCRalphabeta/CD19-depleted stem cell transplant. This rearrangement joins TRBV28 to TRBJ1-4; 10 bases map to TRBD1. This TCR derives from a boy between 2 and 15 years old with acute lymphoblastic leukemia, due to receive a stem cell transplant. The chain's CDR3 is CASSPRTGGVEKLFF. CDR3 bases: TGTGCCAGCAGTCCTCGGACAGGGGGAGTTGAAAAACTGTTTTTT.